This TCR beta chain was obtained from a study of regulatory T cells in long-lasting Graves disease. Study background: Antithyroid drug intake by newly diagnosed Graves' patients had lasted under 3 months.

This clonotype came up many times. What it binds is unknown. Germline V lookup: CDR1 LGHNA, CDR2 YNFKEQ. V lost 0 bases and J 3 bases, leaving 10 bases between the germline ends. This CDR3 spans 15 amino acids. The study, taken as a whole, reports: A greater number of public clonotypes (over 2,500) was shared by persistent patients than by new patients (around 960).

As for time point: newly diagnosed GD, antithyroid drugs for less than 3 months. Extracted RNA from PBMCs served as the source of the TCR library. From an endocrinology department in Xi'an, China, came the patients. Library construction for TCR beta used iRepertoire HTBI primers and Arm-PCR of CDR3 regions. TCRdb processed the multiplex PCR reads anew with MiXCR; each CDR3 protein has one entry. The sample gives around 250,000 distinct CDR3 sequences, around 18% of which show up once; less than 25% is in the top ten. The receptor comes from a female donor with Graves disease. The material was peripheral blood mononuclear cells (PBMCs), obtained at new diagnosis, from a patient treated with antithyroid drugs. V is TRBV4-2 and J is TRBJ2-3; D is unresolved. This CDR3 reads CASSQDVESTDTQYF. The CDR3 DNA sequence: TGTGCCAGCAGCCAAGATGTAGAGTCAACAGATACGCAGTATTTT.